Listed below are T cell receptor beta chains from one sample, sequenced in a study of shared clonotypes between healthy human individuals. Sequencing was performed with immunoSEQ multiplex PCR; in TCRdb, only in-frame clones are kept and a portion is missing. Counted here are about 530,000 clones, about 79% occurring once; the ten biggest clones make up about 12%. What was sequenced was PBMCs. These receptors all stem from a woman between 40 and 50 years old in good health. Some clones in this sample may be carry-over from other donors' samples. CDR3s include the opening cysteine and the closing phenylalanine or tryptophan. Fields, in order: D gene, V gene, J gene, clone size, CDR3 protein, CDR3 DNA. D genes are given only for firm matches. Size tells how often a clone was seen (once, few, many) or the class of an expanded clone, and some rows leave it out.

d_gene: .
v_gene: TRBV2
j_gene: TRBJ2-7
abundance: once
CDR3aa: CASSEGREGEQYF
CDR3nt: TGTGCCAGCAGTGAAGGTCGAGAGGGCGAGCAGTACTTC

d_gene: TRBD2
v_gene: TRBV4-1
j_gene: TRBJ2-3
abundance: once
CDR3aa: CASSQDPSGAAVTDTQYF
CDR3nt: TGCGCCAGCAGCCAAGATCCTAGCGGAGCCGCTGTCACAGATACGCAGTATTTT

d_gene: .
v_gene: TRBV5-1
j_gene: TRBJ2-1
abundance: .
CDR3aa: CASSLTSRRDEQFF
CDR3nt: TGCGCCAGCAGCTTGACTAGCCGTCGGGATGAGCAGTTCTTC

d_gene: .
v_gene: TRBV2
j_gene: TRBJ1-2
abundance: .
CDR3aa: CASSVLAGSNYGYTF
CDR3nt: TGTGCCAGCAGTGTTTTGGCGGGCAGCAACTATGGCTACACCTTC

d_gene: .
v_gene: TRBV7-9
j_gene: TRBJ2-5
abundance: few
CDR3aa: CASSLATGLRGETQYF
CDR3nt: TGTGCCAGCAGCTTAGCGACAGGACTTAGAGGGGAGACCCAGTACTTC

d_gene: TRBD2
v_gene: TRBV6-5
j_gene: TRBJ2-7
abundance: .
CDR3aa: CASSLAAGGSYEQYF
CDR3nt: TGTGCCAGCAGTTTAGCAGCGGGGGGCTCCTACGAGCAGTACTTC

d_gene: TRBD2
v_gene: TRBV5-1
j_gene: TRBJ2-1
abundance: many
CDR3aa: CASSLPLSQTSGIRSYNEQFF
CDR3nt: TGCGCCAGCAGCTTGCCTTTATCCCAAACTAGCGGGATTCGATCCTACAATGAGCAGTTCTTC

d_gene: TRBD1
v_gene: TRBV19
j_gene: TRBJ2-4
abundance: .
CDR3aa: CASTGTARGIQYF
CDR3nt: TGTGCCAGTACCGGGACAGCCCGGGGCATTCAGTACTTC

d_gene: TRBD2
v_gene: TRBV10-3
j_gene: TRBJ2-2
abundance: .
CDR3aa: CAIKTGVGLAFAANTGELFF
CDR3nt: TGTGCCATAAAAACGGGGGTCGGACTAGCATTTGCCGCGAACACCGGGGAGCTGTTTTTT

d_gene: TRBD2
v_gene: TRBV30
j_gene: TRBJ2-5
abundance: .
CDR3aa: CAWSGSSGYQETQYF
CDR3nt: TGTGCCTGGAGTGGGTCTAGCGGCTACCAAGAGACCCAGTACTTC

d_gene: .
v_gene: TRBV11-3
j_gene: TRBJ2-1
abundance: .
CDR3aa: CASSLGGIRSNEQFF
CDR3nt: TGTGCCAGCAGCTTAGGCGGGATACGGTCCAATGAGCAGTTCTTC

d_gene: TRBD1
v_gene: TRBV27
j_gene: TRBJ1-2
abundance: once
CDR3aa: CASSFSRGGQGDGYTF
CDR3nt: TGTGCCAGCAGTTTCAGCCGGGGGGGACAGGGGGATGGCTACACCTTC

d_gene: .
v_gene: TRBV5-4
j_gene: TRBJ2-7
abundance: .
CDR3aa: CASSPKHEQYF
CDR3nt: TGTGCCAGCAGCCCAAAGCACGAGCAGTACTTC

d_gene: TRBD2
v_gene: TRBV2
j_gene: TRBJ2-5
abundance: once
CDR3aa: CASSTGLAEETQYF
CDR3nt: TGTGCCAGCAGTACGGGACTAGCGGAAGAGACCCAGTACTTC

d_gene: TRBD1
v_gene: TRBV10-2
j_gene: TRBJ1-1
abundance: .
CDR3aa: CASTPTRGAWFTEAFF
CDR3nt: TGCGCCAGCACCCCCACCAGGGGGGCGTGGTTCACTGAAGCTTTCTTT

d_gene: TRBD1
v_gene: TRBV30
j_gene: TRBJ1-2
abundance: .
CDR3aa: CAWSFRDRVRGYTF
CDR3nt: TGTGCCTGGAGTTTCCGGGACAGGGTCCGTGGCTACACCTTC

d_gene: .
v_gene: TRBV2
j_gene: TRBJ1-5
abundance: .
CDR3aa: CASRVRFGNQPQHF
CDR3nt: TGTGCCTCACGGGTTCGGTTTGGCAATCAGCCCCAGCATTTT

d_gene: .
v_gene: TRBV15
j_gene: TRBJ2-7
abundance: .
CDR3aa: CATSREASGVPYEQYF
CDR3nt: TGTGCCACCAGCAGAGAGGCTTCGGGGGTTCCTTACGAGCAGTACTTC

d_gene: .
v_gene: TRBV5-1
j_gene: TRBJ2-7
abundance: .
CDR3aa: CASSLGGAGPVEQYF
CDR3nt: TGCGCCAGCAGCTTGGGTGGGGCGGGACCCGTCGAGCAGTACTTC

d_gene: TRBD2
v_gene: TRBV5-1
j_gene: TRBJ2-3
abundance: .
CDR3aa: CASSLGLAGPDTQYF
CDR3nt: TGCGCCAGCAGCCTAGGACTAGCGGGGCCAGATACGCAGTATTTT

d_gene: TRBD1
v_gene: TRBV7-3
j_gene: TRBJ1-1
abundance: .
CDR3aa: CASSLSTGGTEAFF
CDR3nt: TGTGCCAGCAGCTTATCGACAGGGGGCACTGAAGCTTTCTTT

d_gene: TRBD1
v_gene: TRBV7-2
j_gene: TRBJ2-2
abundance: .
CDR3aa: CASSLGPGQGMRTGELFF
CDR3nt: TGTGCCAGCAGCTTAGGCCCGGGACAGGGGATGAGGACCGGGGAGCTGTTTTTT

d_gene: .
v_gene: TRBV28
j_gene: TRBJ1-5
abundance: few
CDR3aa: CASSLWGSNLPQHF
CDR3nt: TGTGCCAGCAGTTTATGGGGTAGCAATCTGCCCCAGCATTTT

d_gene: TRBD1
v_gene: TRBV27
j_gene: TRBJ1-1
abundance: .
CDR3aa: CASGGQGGEAFF
CDR3nt: TGTGCCAGCGGCGGACAGGGAGGTGAAGCTTTCTTT

d_gene: .
v_gene: TRBV2
j_gene: TRBJ2-2
abundance: once
CDR3aa: CASTNTGELFF
CDR3nt: TGTGCCAGCACTAACACCGGGGAGCTGTTTTTT

d_gene: TRBD2
v_gene: TRBV5-1
j_gene: TRBJ2-3
abundance: few
CDR3aa: CASSLLLAGNTDTQYF
CDR3nt: TGCGCCAGCAGCTTGTTACTAGCGGGGAACACAGATACGCAGTATTTT

d_gene: TRBD2
v_gene: TRBV9
j_gene: TRBJ2-6
abundance: once
CDR3aa: CASSVSWREGLSGANVLTF
CDR3nt: TGTGCCAGCAGCGTTAGCTGGCGGGAGGGCCTTTCTGGGGCCAACGTCCTGACTTTC

d_gene: TRBD1
v_gene: TRBV9
j_gene: TRBJ1-2
abundance: .
CDR3aa: CASSGQGGNIGYTF
CDR3nt: TGTGCCAGCAGCGGACAGGGGGGGAATATAGGCTACACCTTC